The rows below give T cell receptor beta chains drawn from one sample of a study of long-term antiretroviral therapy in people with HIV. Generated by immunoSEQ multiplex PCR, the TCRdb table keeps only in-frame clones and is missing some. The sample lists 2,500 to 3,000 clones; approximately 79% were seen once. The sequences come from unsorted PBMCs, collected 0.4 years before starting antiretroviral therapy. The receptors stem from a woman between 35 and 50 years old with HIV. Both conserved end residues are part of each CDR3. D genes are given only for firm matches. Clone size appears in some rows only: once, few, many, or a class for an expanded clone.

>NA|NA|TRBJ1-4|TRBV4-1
CASSQDSVGAVEKLFF
TGCGCCAGCAGCCAAGATTCGGTGGGGGCCGTAGAAAAACTGTTTTTT
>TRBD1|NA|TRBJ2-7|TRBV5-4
CASSFGGQGSYEQYF
TGTGCCAGCAGCTTTGGAGGACAGGGCTCCTACGAGCAGTACTTC
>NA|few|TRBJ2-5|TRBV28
CASKKKGRPQGETQYF
TGTGCCAGCAAAAAAAAGGGGCGACCACAAGGAGAGACCCAGTACTTC
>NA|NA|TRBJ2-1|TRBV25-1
CASSHWAGISGPTNEQFF
TGTGCCAGCAGTCATTGGGCGGGAATAAGTGGTCCAACCAATGAGCAGTTCTTC
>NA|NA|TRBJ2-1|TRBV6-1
CAGSGPPNEQFF
TGTGCCGGAAGTGGACCGCCCAATGAGCAGTTCTTC
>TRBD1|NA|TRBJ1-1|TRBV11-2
CASSSRGTGVGTEAFF
TGTGCCAGCAGCTCCCGAGGGACAGGGGTCGGCACTGAAGCTTTCTTT
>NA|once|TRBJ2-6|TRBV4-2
CASSRAEVSGANVLTF
TGTGCCAGCAGCCGAGCTGAGGTGTCTGGGGCCAACGTCCTGACTTTC
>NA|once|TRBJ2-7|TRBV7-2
CASSLFAGSYEQYF
TGTGCCAGCAGCTTATTTGCGGGTTCCTACGAGCAGTACTTC
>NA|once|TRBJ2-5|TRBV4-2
CASSQSRGYQETQYF
TGTGCCAGCAGCCAATCAAGGGGATACCAAGAGACCCAGTACTTC
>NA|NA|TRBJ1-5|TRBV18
CASSPRNTGTELSNQPQHF
TGTGCCAGCTCACCAAGGAATACCGGGACTGAACTTAGCAATCAGCCCCAGCATTTT
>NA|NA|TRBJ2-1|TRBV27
CASSLILATYNEQFF
TGTGCCAGCAGTTTGATACTAGCCACTTACAATGAGCAGTTCTTC